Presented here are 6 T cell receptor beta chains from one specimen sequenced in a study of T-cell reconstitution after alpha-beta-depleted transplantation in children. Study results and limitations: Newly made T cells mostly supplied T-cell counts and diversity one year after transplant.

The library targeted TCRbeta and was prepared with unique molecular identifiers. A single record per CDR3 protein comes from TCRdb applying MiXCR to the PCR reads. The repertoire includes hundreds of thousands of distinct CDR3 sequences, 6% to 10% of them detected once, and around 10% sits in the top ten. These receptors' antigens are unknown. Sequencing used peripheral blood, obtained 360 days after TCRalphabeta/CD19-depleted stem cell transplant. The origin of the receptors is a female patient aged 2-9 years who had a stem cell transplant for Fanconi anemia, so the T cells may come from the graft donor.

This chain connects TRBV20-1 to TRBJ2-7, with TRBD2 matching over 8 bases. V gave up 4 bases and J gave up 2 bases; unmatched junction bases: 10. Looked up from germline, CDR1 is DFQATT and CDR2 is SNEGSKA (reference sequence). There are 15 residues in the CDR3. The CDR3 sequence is CSANPKGRGAYEQYF. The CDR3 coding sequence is TGCAGTGCTAACCCGAAGGGGCGGGGGGCCTACGAGCAGTACTTC.

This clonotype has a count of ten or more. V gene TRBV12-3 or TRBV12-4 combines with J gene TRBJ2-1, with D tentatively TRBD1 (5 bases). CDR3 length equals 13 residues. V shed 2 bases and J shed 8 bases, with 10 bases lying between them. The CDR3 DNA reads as TGTGCCAGCAGTTTAAAATCAGGGTATGAGCAGTTCTTC. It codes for CASSLKSGYEQFF.

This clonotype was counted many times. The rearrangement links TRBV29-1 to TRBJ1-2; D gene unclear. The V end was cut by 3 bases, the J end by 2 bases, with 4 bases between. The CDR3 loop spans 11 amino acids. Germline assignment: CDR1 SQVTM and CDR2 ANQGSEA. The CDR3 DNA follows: TGCAGCGTTGACAGAAACTATGGCTACACCTTC. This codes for CSVDRNYGYTF.

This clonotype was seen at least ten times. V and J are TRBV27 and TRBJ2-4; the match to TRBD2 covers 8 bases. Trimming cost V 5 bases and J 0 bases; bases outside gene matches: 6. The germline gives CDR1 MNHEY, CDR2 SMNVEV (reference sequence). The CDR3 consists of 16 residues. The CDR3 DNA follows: TGTGCCAGCAGTGCCAGCGGGAGTGGAGCCAAAAACATTCAGTACTTC. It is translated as CASSASGSGAKNIQYF.

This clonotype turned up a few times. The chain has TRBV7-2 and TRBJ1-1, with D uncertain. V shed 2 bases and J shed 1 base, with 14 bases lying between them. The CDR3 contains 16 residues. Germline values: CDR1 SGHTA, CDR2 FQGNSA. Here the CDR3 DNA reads TGTGCCAGCAGCTTATTCTTTTACGCCCCGAACACTGAAGCTTTCTTT. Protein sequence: CASSLFFYAPNTEAFF.

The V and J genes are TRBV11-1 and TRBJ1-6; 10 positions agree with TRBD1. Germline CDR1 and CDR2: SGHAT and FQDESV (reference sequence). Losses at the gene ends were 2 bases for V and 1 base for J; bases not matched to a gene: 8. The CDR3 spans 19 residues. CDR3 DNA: TGTGCCAGCAGCTTATCTGCCGGGACAGGGGCGTCCTATAATTCACCCCTCCACTTT. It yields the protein CASSLSAGTGASYNSPLHF.